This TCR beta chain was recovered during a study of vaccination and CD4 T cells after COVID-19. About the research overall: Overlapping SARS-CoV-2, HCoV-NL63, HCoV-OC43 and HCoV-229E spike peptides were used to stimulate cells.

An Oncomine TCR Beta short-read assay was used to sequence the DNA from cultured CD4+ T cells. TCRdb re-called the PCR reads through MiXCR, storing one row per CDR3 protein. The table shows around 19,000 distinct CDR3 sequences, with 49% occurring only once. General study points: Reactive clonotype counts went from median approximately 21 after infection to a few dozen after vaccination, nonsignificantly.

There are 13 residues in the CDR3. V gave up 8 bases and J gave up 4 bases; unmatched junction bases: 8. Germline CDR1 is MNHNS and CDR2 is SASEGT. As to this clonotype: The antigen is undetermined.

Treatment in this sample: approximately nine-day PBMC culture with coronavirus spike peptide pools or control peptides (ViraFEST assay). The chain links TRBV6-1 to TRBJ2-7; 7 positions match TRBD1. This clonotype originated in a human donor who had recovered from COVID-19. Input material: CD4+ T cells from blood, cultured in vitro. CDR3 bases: TGTGCCAGCGTGGTCAGGGGGTCGTACGAGCAGTACTTC. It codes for CASVVRGSYEQYF.